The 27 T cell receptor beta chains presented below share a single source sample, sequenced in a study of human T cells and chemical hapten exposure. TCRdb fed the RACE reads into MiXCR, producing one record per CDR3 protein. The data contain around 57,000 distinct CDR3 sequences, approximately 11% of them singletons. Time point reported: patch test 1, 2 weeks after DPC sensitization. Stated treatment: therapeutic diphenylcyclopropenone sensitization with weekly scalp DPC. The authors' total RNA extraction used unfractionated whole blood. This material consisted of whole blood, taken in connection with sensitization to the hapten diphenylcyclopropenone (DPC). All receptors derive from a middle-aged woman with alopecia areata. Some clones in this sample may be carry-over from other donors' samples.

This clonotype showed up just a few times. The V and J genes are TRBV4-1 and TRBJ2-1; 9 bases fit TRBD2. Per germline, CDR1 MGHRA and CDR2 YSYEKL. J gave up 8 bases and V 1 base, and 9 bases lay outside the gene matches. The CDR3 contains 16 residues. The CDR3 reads CASSQVLLAGEHEQFF. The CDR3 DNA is TGCGCCAGCAGCCAAGTTCTGTTAGCGGGAGAACATGAGCAGTTCTTC.

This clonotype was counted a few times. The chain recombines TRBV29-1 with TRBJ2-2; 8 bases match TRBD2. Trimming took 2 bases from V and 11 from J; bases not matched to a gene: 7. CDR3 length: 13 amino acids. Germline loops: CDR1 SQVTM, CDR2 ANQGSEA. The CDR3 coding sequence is TGCAGCGTTGAAATCAGGGGACTAGATGAGCTGTTTTTT. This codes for CSVEIRGLDELFF.

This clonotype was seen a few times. The CDR3 nucleotides are TGTGCCAGCAGTGGACAGGGGGCCCTCTACGAGCAGTACTTC. As protein: CASSGQGALYEQYF. The chain combines TRBV2 with TRBJ2-7; TRBD1 aligns across 10 bases. V was clipped by 4 bases and J by 3 bases; unmatched bases: 3. Germline V gene sequence: CDR1 SNHLY, CDR2 FYNNEI. This CDR3 is built from 14 residues. The full variable domain, in which reference TRBV2 and TRBJ2-7 provide the parts outside the CDR3, is EPEVTQTPSHQVTQMGQEVILRCVPISNHLYFYWYRQILGQKVEFLVSFYNNEISEKSEIFDDQFSVERPDGSNFTLKIRSTKLEDSAMYFCASSGQGALYEQYFGPGTRLTVT.

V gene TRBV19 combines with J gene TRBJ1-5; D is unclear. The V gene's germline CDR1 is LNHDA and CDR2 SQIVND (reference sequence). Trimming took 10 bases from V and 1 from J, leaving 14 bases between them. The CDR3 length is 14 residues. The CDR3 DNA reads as TGTGCCACCTACGACGGACTGAGCAATCAGCCCCAGCATTTT. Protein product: CATYDGLSNQPQHF.

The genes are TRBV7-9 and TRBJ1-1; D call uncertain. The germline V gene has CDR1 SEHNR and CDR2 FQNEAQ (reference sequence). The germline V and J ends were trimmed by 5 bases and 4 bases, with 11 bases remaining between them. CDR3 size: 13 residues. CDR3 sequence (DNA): TGTGCCAGCAGCCCCAGTCCAACCACTGAAGCTTTCTTT. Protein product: CASSPSPTTEAFF.

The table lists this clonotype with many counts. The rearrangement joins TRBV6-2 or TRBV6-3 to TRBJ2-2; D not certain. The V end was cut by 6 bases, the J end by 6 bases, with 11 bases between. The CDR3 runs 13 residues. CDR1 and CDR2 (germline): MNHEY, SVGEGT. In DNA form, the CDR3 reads TGTGCCAGCAGCTTCTCGGTTGCCGGGGAGCTGTTTTTT. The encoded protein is CASSFSVAGELFF.

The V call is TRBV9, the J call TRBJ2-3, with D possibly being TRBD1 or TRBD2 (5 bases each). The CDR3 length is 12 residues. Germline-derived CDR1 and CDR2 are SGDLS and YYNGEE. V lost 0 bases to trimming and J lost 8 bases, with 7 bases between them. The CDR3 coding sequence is TGTGCCAGCAGCGTAGAGAGGGGTACGCAGTATTTT. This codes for CASSVERGTQYF.

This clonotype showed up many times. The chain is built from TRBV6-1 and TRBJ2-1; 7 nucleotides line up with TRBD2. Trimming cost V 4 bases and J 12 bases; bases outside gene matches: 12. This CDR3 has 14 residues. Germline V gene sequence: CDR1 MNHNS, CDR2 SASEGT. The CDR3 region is CASSGGSILAGQFF. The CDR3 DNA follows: TGTGCCAGCAGTGGTGGGTCAATCTTAGCGGGGCAGTTCTTC.

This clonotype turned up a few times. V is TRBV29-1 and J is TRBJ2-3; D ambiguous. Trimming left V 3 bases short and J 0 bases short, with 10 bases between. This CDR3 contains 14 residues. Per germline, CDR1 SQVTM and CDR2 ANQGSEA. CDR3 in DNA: TGCAGCGTTGAGTCCGGACCGAGCACAGATACGCAGTATTTT. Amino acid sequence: CSVESGPSTDTQYF.

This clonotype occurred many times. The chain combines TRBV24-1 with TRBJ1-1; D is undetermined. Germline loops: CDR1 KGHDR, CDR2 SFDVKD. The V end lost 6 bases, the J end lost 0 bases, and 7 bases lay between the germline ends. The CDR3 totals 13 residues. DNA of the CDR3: TGTGCCACCAGTCCGGGGATGAACACTGAAGCTTTCTTT. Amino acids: CATSPGMNTEAFF.

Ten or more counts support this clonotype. CDR3 DNA sequence: TGTGCCAGCTCACCCCCGGGCCCCTACGAGCAGTACTTC. Its protein product is CASSPPGPYEQYF. This chain joins TRBV18 and TRBJ2-7; no clear D. This CDR3 comprises 13 residues. V was trimmed by 3 bases and J by 2 bases, leaving 8 bases between them. CDR1 is KGHSH, CDR2 LQKENI, per germline.

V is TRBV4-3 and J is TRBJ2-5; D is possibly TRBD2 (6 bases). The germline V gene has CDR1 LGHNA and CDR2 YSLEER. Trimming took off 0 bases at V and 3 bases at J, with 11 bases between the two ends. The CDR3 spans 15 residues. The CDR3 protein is CASSQDFGGEETQYF. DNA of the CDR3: TGCGCCAGCAGCCAAGATTTCGGGGGTGAAGAGACCCAGTACTTC.

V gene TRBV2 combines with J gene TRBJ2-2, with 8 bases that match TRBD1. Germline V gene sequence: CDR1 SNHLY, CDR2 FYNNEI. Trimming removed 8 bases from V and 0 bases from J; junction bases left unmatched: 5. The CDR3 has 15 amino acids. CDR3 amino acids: CASQDRVSNTGELFF. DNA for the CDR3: TGTGCCAGCCAGGACAGGGTGTCGAACACCGGGGAGCTGTTTTTT.

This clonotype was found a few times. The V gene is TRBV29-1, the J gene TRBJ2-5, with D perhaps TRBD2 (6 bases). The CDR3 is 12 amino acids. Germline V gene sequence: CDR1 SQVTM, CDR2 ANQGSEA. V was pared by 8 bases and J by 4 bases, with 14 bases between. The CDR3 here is CSLLRGSETQYF. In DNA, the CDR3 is TGCAGCCTACTTCGGGGGTCAGAGACCCAGTACTTC.

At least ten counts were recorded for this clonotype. Here the CDR3 reads CASSLAGGPPEQYF. In nucleotides, the CDR3 is TGTGCCAGCAGCTTAGCGGGCGGGCCCCCGGAGCAGTACTTC. V is TRBV7-8 and J is TRBJ2-7; D perhaps matches TRBD2 (5 bases). V was clipped by 0 bases and J by 7 bases, with 13 bases between them. Germline V gene sequence: CDR1 SGHVS, CDR2 FQNEAQ. The CDR3 contains 14 residues.

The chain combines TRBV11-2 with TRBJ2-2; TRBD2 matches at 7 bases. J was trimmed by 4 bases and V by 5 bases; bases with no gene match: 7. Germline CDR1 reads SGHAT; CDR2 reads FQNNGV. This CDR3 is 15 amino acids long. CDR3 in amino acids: CASSLALAATGELFF. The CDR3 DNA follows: TGTGCCAGCAGCCTAGCTCTAGCGGCCACCGGGGAGCTGTTTTTT.

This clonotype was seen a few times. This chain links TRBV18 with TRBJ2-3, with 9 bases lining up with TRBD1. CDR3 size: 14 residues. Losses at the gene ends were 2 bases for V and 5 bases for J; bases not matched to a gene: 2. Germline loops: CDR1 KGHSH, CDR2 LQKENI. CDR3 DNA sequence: TGTGCCAGCTCACCAGGACAGGGGATAGATACGCAGTATTTT. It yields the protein CASSPGQGIDTQYF.

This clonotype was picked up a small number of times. CDR3 bases: TGTGCCAGCAGTTACTCGAGTGGGGCCGGGAGTTACACAGATACGCAGTATTTT. Translation gives CASSYSSGAGSYTDTQYF. J is TRBJ2-3 and V is TRBV6-5; D is possibly TRBD2 (6 bases). Germline lookup yields CDR1 MNHEY and CDR2 SVGAGI. CDR3 length: 18 residues. Trimming shortened V by 0 bases and J by 2 bases, and 18 bases separated the two germline ends.

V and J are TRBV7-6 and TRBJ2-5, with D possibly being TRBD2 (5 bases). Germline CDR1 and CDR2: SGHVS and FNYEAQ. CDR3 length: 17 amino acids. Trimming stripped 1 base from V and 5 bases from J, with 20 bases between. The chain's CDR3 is CASSLEAAALLGETQYF. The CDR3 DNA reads TGTGCCAGCAGCTTAGAAGCAGCGGCCCTTCTTGGGGAGACCCAGTACTTC.

CDR3 residues: CASSSGRGRTDTQYF. CDR3 bases: TGTGCCAGCAGCTCCGGAAGGGGGAGGACAGATACGCAGTATTTT. The V call is TRBV7-9, the J call TRBJ2-3; D might be TRBD1 or TRBD2, each matching 6 bases. With 4 bases removed from V and 3 bases from J, the gap between germline ends came to 14 bases. Germline loops: CDR1 SEHNR, CDR2 FQNEAQ (reference sequence). The CDR3 extends over 15 amino acids.

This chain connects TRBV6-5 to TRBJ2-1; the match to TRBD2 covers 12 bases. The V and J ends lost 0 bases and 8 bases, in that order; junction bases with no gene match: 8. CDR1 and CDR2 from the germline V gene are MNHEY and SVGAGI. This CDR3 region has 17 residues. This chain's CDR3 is CASSYSKLAGGRDEQFF. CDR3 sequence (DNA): TGTGCCAGCAGTTACTCGAAACTAGCGGGAGGCCGCGATGAGCAGTTCTTC.

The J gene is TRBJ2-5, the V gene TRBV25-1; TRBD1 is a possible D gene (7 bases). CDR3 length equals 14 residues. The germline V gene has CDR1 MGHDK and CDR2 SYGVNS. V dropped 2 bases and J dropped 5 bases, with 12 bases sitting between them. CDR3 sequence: CASSEPQGRETQYF. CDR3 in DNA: TGTGCCAGCAGTGAACCACAGGGGAGGGAGACCCAGTACTTC.

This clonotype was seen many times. The CDR3 here is CASPKSPSMTASGELFF. As DNA, the CDR3 is TGTGCCAGCCCCAAATCTCCCTCCATGACAGCCTCCGGGGAGCTGTTTTTT. The rearrangement joins TRBV7-9 to TRBJ2-2, with D perhaps matching TRBD1 (5 bases). V gave up 8 bases and J gave up 6 bases, with 25 bases separating them. Germline V CDR1 and CDR2: SEHNR, FQNEAQ (reference sequence). CDR3 length: 17 amino acids.

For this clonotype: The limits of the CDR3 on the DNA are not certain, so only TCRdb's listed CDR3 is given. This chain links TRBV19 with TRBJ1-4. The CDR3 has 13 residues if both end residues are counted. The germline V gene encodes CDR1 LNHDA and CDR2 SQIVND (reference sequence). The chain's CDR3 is CASSTSGKEKLFF.

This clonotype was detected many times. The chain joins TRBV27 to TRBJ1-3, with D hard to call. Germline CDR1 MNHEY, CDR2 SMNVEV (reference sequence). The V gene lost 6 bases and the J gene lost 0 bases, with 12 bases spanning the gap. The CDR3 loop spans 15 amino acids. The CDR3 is CASRADNLSGNTIYF. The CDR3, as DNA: TGTGCCAGCAGAGCCGACAACCTCTCTGGAAACACCATATATTTT.

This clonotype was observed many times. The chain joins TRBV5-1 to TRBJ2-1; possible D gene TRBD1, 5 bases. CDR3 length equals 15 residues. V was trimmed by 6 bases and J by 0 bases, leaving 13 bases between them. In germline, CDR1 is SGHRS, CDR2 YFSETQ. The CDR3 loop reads CASNLQASSYNEQFF. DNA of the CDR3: TGCGCCAGCAATCTACAGGCCTCCTCCTACAATGAGCAGTTCTTC.

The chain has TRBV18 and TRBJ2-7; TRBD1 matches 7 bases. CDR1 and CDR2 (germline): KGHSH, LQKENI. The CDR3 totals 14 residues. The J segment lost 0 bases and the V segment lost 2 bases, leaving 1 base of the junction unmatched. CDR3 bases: TGTGCCAGCTCACCAGGGGACAGCTCCTACGAGCAGTACTTC. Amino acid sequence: CASSPGDSSYEQYF.